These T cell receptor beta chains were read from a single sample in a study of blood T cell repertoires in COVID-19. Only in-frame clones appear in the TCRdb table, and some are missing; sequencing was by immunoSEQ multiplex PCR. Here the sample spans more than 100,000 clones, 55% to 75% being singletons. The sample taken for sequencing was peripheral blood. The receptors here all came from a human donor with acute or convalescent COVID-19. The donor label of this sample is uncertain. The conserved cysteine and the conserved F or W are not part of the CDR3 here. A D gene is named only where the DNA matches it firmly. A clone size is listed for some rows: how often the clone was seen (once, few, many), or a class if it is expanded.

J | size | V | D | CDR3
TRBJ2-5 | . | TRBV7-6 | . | ASSPNLQETQY
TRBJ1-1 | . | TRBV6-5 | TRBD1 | ASSYRDRALITEAF
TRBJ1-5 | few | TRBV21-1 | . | ASSPDCGGCNQPQH
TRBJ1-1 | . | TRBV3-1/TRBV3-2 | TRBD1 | ASSQGGQGWSYTEAF
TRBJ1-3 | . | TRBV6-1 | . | ASSEKITAGNTIY
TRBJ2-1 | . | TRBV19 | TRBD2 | ASRPPGAGGFNEQF
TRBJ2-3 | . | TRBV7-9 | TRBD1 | ASSPLPGQGAEDTQY
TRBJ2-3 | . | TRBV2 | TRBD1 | ASRKHRGSTDTQY
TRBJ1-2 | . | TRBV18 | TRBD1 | ASSPRPTGDGYT
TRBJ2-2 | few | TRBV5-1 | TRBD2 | ASSLVSGTYTGELF
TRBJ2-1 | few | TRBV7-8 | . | ASSLKGESYNEQF
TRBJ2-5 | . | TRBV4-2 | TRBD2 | ASSHTSGGANPQETQY
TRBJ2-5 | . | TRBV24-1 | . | ATSDDGAGWETQY
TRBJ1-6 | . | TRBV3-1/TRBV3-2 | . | ASSQKWRSPLH
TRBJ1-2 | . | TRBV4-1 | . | ASSQVGRSNYGYT
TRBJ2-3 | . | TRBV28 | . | ASSLAPGADTQY
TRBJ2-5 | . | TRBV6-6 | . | ASGAIGGSETQY
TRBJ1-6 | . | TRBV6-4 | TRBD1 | ASSDGTGSSPLH
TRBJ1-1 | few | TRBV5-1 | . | ASSFGAPEMAF
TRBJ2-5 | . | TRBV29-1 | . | SVDGTTGTQY
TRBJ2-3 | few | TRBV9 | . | ASSVVVTDTQY
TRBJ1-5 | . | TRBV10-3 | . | AISESRGGSNQPQH
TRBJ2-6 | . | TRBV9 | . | ASSVSGSGANVLT
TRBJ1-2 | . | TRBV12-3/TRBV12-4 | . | ASSLRGNYGYT
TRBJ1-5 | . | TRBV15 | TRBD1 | ATSRNRGREPQH
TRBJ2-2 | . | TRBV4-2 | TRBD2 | ASSQGIATGGGSTGELF
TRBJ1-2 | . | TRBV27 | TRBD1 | ASSLSDRVLGGYT
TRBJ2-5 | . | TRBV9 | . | ASSVAPYGMEETQY
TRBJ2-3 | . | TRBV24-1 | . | ATSDLFGGSTDTQY
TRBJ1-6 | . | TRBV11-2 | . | ASSFNRVGSPLH
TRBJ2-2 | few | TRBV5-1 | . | ASSHPGFTGELF
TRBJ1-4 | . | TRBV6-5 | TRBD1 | ASSQQGATEKLF
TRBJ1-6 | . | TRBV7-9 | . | ASSFGGPYNSPLH
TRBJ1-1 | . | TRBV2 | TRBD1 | ASKTGINTEAF
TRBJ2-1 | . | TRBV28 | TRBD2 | ATSSGGRSSYNEQF
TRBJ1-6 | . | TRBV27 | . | ASRLGASSYNSPLH
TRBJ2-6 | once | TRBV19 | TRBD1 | ATRDRGSGANVLT
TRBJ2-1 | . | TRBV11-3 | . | ASSINSYNEQF
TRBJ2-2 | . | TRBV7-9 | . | ASSRAGDTGELF
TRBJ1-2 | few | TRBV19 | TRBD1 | ASKFTTGEGYT
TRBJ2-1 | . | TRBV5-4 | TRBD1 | ASSLVGTGPYNEQF
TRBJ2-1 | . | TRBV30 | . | AWAAQRLNEQF
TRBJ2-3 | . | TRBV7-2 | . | ASSLQLVPDTQY
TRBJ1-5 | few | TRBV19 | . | ASSRVGPGRGQPQH
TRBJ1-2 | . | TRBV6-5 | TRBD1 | ASRTGGYGYT
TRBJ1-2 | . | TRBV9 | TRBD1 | ASSASQGASYGYT
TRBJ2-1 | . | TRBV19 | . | ASSNSHQRGNEQF
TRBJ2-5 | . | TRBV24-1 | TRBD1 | ATGTGGQETQY
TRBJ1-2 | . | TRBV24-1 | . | ATSDVSTGGYT
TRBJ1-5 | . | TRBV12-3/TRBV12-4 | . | ASSSSGNQPQH
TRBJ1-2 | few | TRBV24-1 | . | ATSDTDSRYGYT
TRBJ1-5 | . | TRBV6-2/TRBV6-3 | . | ASSYSGRAGYNQPQH
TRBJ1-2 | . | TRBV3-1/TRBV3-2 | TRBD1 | ASSPGTESTFYGYT
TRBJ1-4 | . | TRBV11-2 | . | ASGGTATNEKLF